These 21 T cell receptor beta chains originate from one sample sequenced in a study of blood T cell repertoires in COVID-19 (dated by TCRdb to 2018 to 2021). Libraries were built with the immunoSEQ multiplex PCR assay. Drawn from immuneACCESS, this table holds only the in-frame rearrangements with V and J called that TCRdb kept. Clones are partly lost; checked studies trace under half to an unresolved V gene and leave the rest unexplained. For this sample the table gives 70,000 or so clones, of which roughly 80% were detected only once. The ten most abundant clones make up around 14% of the sample. What was sequenced was peripheral blood. These receptors originate from a man aged 55 to 69 with COVID-19, enrolled during active disease.

The chain combines TRBV5-6 with TRBJ1-4; TRBD1 aligns across 9 bases. The ends lost 4 bases at V and 8 bases at J; junction bases unmatched: 3. Germline assignment: CDR1 SGHDT and CDR2 YYEEEE. This CDR3 spans 13 amino acids. CDR3 nucleotides: TGTGCCAGCAGCGGGACAGGGACCGAAAAACTGTTTTTT. This sequence encodes CASSGTGTEKLFF.

The gene calls are TRBV28 and TRBJ1-2; tentative D call: TRBD1 (5 bases). Germline CDR1 MDHEN, CDR2 SYDVKM. The CDR3 contains 15 residues. V was trimmed by 4 bases and J by 7 bases, leaving 19 bases between them. The chain's CDR3 is CASSSTAGLLGGYTF. DNA for the CDR3: TGTGCCAGCAGTTCGACAGCGGGGCTCCTTGGTGGCTACACCTTC.

A single count supports this clone. CDR3 region: CASSLGEPNSPLHF. The DNA of the CDR3 is TGTGCCAGCAGTTTGGGAGAACCTAATTCACCCCTCCACTTT. V usage is TRBV27 and J usage is TRBJ1-6; no clear D gene. The CDR3 contains 14 residues. Trimming took 3 bases from V and 6 from J, leaving 9 bases between them. Germline-derived CDR1 and CDR2 are MNHEY and SMNVEV (reference sequence).

J is TRBJ2-1 and V is TRBV6-4; TRBD2 matches at 7 bases. The V gene's germline CDR1 is MRHNA and CDR2 SNTAGT. CDR3 length: 13 amino acids. Unmatched junction bases numbered 9, after V lost 2 bases and J lost 14 bases. This chain's CDR3 is CASSDPIGREKFF. The CDR3 DNA is TGTGCCAGCAGTGACCCAATTGGGCGGGAGAAGTTCTTC.

The V call is TRBV10-2, the J call TRBJ2-1; 8 bases align to TRBD2. Germline values: CDR1 WSHSY, CDR2 SAAADI. This CDR3 is 16 amino acids long. The V and J ends lost 4 bases and 6 bases, in that order; junction bases with no gene match: 11. CDR3 sequence reads: CASSAASGRWGNEQFF. CDR3 bases: TGCGCCAGCAGTGCGGCTAGCGGGCGCTGGGGCAATGAGCAGTTCTTC.

The chain couples TRBV10-3 to TRBJ2-2, with a tentative D call TRBD1 (6 bases). Germline CDR1 is ENHRY and CDR2 is SYGVKD. The V and J ends lost 10 bases and 0 bases respectively, with 18 bases between them. The CDR3 consists of 16 residues. CDR3 sequence: CATVKQGSTNTGELFF. CDR3 bases: TGTGCCACCGTGAAACAGGGCAGCACGAACACCGGGGAGCTGTTTTTT.

The chain links TRBV30 to TRBJ1-1; tentatively, D is TRBD1 (6 bases). Germline CDR1 GTSNPN, CDR2 SVGIG (reference sequence). This CDR3 is built from 13 residues. Trimming pared 1 base from V and 4 bases from J, leaving 10 bases between. The CDR3 protein is CAWSAKGGTEAFF. The CDR3 DNA reads as TGTGCCTGGAGTGCTAAAGGGGGCACTGAAGCTTTCTTT.

The chain uses TRBV12-3 or TRBV12-4 and TRBJ2-7, with D unclear. CDR3 length: 13 residues. The germline V and J ends were trimmed by 3 bases and 6 bases, with 12 bases remaining between them. CDR3 in amino acids: CASSFQRISEQYF. The CDR3 region has the DNA TGTGCCAGCAGTTTCCAGAGGATTAGCGAGCAGTACTTC.

This clone was detected once. V and J are TRBV7-3 and TRBJ2-1; maybe TRBD2 (5 bases). Germline-derived CDR1 and CDR2 are SGHTA and FQGTGA. This CDR3 has 15 residues. V was cut by 2 bases and J by 8 bases, with 16 bases left in between. CDR3 loop: CASSLSGGSLDEQFF. The CDR3 DNA follows: TGTGCCAGCAGCTTATCCGGTGGGAGCCTCGATGAGCAGTTCTTC.

The chain links TRBV5-6 to TRBJ1-2; 10 nucleotides align to TRBD1. The CDR3 length is 14 residues. In germline, CDR1 is SGHDT, CDR2 YYEEEE. The J segment lost 8 bases and the V segment lost 2 bases, leaving 6 bases of the junction unmatched. CDR3 nucleotide sequence: TGTGCCAGCAGCTTTGACAGGGGGCTTAGGGGCTACACCTTC. Its translation: CASSFDRGLRGYTF.

This chain joins TRBV7-7 and TRBJ2-3, with 10 positions matching TRBD2. CDR3 length: 16 residues. Germline-derived CDR1 and CDR2 are SSHAT and FNYEAQ (reference sequence). Germline trimming cut 1 base from V and 2 bases from J; bases unmatched to any gene: 3. In DNA form, the CDR3 reads TGTGCCAGCAGCTTAGGACTAGCGGGCACCACAGATACGCAGTATTTT. Protein sequence: CASSLGLAGTTDTQYF.

The chain recombines TRBV2 with TRBJ1-3; weak D call: TRBD1 (6 bases). The CDR3 totals 15 residues. Between the trimmed V and J ends, which lost 6 bases and 3 bases, there was a span of 15 bases. Germline loops: CDR1 SNHLY, CDR2 FYNNEI. The DNA of the CDR3 is TGTGCCAGCAGCACCAGGGGAACGAGTGGAAACACCATATATTTT. As protein: CASSTRGTSGNTIYF.

This chain joins TRBV11-2 and TRBJ2-5; D gene unclear. Between the trimmed V and J ends, which lost 4 bases and 3 bases, there was a span of 15 bases. The CDR3 has 15 amino acids. The germline V gene has CDR1 SGHAT and CDR2 FQNNGV. In DNA, the CDR3 is TGTGCCAGCAGCTCTCCGACAAGTACCAAAGAGACCCAGTACTTC. As protein: CASSSPTSTKETQYF.

The chain couples TRBV9 to TRBJ2-7; 12 nucleotides align to TRBD1. Trimming took 3 bases from V and 0 from J; bases not matched to a gene: 4. The CDR3 has 16 amino acids. Germline loops: CDR1 SGDLS, CDR2 YYNGEE. CDR3 amino acids: CASSAGTGGSSYEQYF. CDR3 nucleotide sequence: TGTGCCAGCAGCGCCGGGACAGGGGGCTCCTCCTACGAGCAGTACTTC.

V is TRBV5-5 and J is TRBJ2-5; 11 positions match TRBD2. CDR1 SGHKS and CDR2 YYEKEE come from the germline V gene (reference sequence). V gave up 6 bases and J gave up 7 bases; unmatched junction bases: 5. This CDR3 has 13 amino acids. CDR3: CASKTGTSGTQYF. CDR3 coding DNA: TGTGCCAGCAAAACCGGGACTAGCGGGACCCAGTACTTC.

The V gene is TRBV6-5, the J gene TRBJ2-3; 8 bases map to TRBD2. This CDR3 is 14 amino acids long. Looked up from germline, CDR1 is MNHEY and CDR2 is SVGAGI. Unmatched junction bases numbered 4, after V lost 6 bases and J lost 2 bases. The chain's CDR3 is CASRAGLATDTQYF. CDR3 coding DNA: TGTGCCAGCAGGGCTGGACTAGCCACAGATACGCAGTATTTT.

This clone has only one observation. The chain joins TRBV7-6 to TRBJ2-2; 7 bases map to TRBD1. The ends lost 4 bases at V and 8 bases at J; junction bases unmatched: 13. From germline, CDR1 is SGHVS and CDR2 FNYEAQ. This CDR3 is built from 16 residues. The DNA of the CDR3 is TGTGCCAGCAGCTCGCGAGCGAAGGGGGCTTTGGGGGAGCTGTTTTTT. The encoded protein is CASSSRAKGALGELFF. Combining the CDR3 with reference TRBV7-6 and TRBJ2-2 gives the whole variable domain GAGVSQSPRYKVTKRGQDVALRCDPISGHVSLYWYRQALGQGPEFLTYFNYEAQQDKSGLPNDRFSAERPEGSISTLTIQRTEQRDSAMYRCASSSRAKGALGELFFGEGSRLTVL.

The chain recombines TRBV6-2 or TRBV6-3 with TRBJ2-3, with D possibly matching TRBD2 (5 bases). The CDR3 runs 12 residues. The V end was cut by 6 bases, the J end by 6 bases, with 10 bases between. In germline, CDR1 is MNHEY, CDR2 SVGEGT. This CDR3 is CASSRGYDTQYF. The DNA of the CDR3 is TGTGCCAGCAGCCGAGGGTATGATACGCAGTATTTT.

The V call is TRBV11-2, the J call TRBJ2-5; TRBD2 aligns across 10 bases. With V trimmed by 1 base and J by 4 bases, 6 bases remained unmatched. This CDR3 is 16 amino acids long. Germline V gives CDR1 SGHAT, CDR2 FQNNGV. The CDR3 DNA reads as TGTGCCAGCAGCTTAGTAAGCGGGGGGGCCCCAGAGACCCAGTACTTC. It is translated as CASSLVSGGAPETQYF.

This chain uses TRBV19 with TRBJ1-6; 9 bases line up with TRBD1. V lost 9 bases to trimming and J lost 8 bases; unmatched junction nucleotides: 5. Germline-derived CDR1 and CDR2 are LNHDA and SQIVND (reference sequence). CDR3 length equals 13 residues. The CDR3 sequence is CASRGQGDSPLHF. CDR3 coding DNA: TGTGCCAGCAGGGGACAGGGAGATTCACCCCTCCACTTT.

V gene TRBV5-1 combines with J gene TRBJ2-1; possible D gene TRBD1, 5 bases. CDR1 is SGHRS and CDR2 is YFSETQ in the germline V gene. This CDR3 is 15 amino acids long. V was trimmed by 0 bases and J by 4 bases, leaving 11 bases between them. This chain's CDR3 is CASSLGRTLYNEQFF. CDR3 bases: TGCGCCAGCAGCTTGGGACGGACATTGTACAATGAGCAGTTCTTC.